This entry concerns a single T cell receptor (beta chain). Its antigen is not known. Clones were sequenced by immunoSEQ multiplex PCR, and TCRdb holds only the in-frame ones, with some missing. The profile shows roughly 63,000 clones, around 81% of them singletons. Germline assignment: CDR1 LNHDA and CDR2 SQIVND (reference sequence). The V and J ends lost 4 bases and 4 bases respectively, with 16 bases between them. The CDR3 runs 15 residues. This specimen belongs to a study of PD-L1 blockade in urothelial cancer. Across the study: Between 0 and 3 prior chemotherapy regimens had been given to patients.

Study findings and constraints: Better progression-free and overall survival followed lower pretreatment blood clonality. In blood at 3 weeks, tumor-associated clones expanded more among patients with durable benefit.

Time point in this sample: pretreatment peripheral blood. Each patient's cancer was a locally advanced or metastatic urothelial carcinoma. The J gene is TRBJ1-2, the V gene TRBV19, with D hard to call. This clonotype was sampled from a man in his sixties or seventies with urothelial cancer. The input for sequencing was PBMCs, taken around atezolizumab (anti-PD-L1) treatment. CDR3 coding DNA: TGTGCCAGTAGTAACTCGGCAGGCCACCTCTATGGCTACACCTTC. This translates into CASSNSAGHLYGYTF.